The 8 T cell receptor beta chains below come from one sample, sequenced in a study of blood T cells in healthy people across ages. PCR was performed a second time for roughly 6 to 12 cycles using a sample-barcoded 5' primer and a J-beta primer mix. TCRdb itself ran the 5' RACE reads through MiXCR, one entry per CDR3 protein. The table has approximately 1.5 million distinct CDR3 sequences, roughly 43% seen once; the top ten hold under 5%. The source material was blood. Receptor source: a woman under 30 in good health.

A few counts support this clonotype. The rearrangement links TRBV25-1 to TRBJ1-1; possibly TRBD1 for D (5 bases). This CDR3 comprises 13 residues. V lost 8 bases and J 3 bases, leaving 13 bases between the germline ends. Germline V gives CDR1 MGHDK, CDR2 SYGVNS. CDR3: CASGAVGYTEAFF. In DNA, the CDR3 is TGTGCCAGCGGGGCCGTCGGATACACTGAAGCTTTCTTT.

V and J are TRBV7-2 and TRBJ2-7; D is uncertain. V was cut by 5 bases and J by 3 bases, with 11 bases left in between. The CDR3 is 13 residues long. Germline V lookup: CDR1 SGHTA, CDR2 FQGNSA. The CDR3 bases are TGTGCCAGCAGCCCGGACGGATACTACGAGCAGTACTTC. Its translation is CASSPDGYYEQYF.

The CDR3 DNA reads as TGCGCCAGCGGAGCGGGAGGCACCTACAATGAGCAGTTCTTC. Its translation: CASGAGGTYNEQFF. The chain employs TRBV5-1 and TRBJ2-1; 9 nucleotides agree with TRBD2. Trimming removed 7 bases from V and 2 bases from J; junction bases left unmatched: 4. Per the germline V gene, CDR1 is SGHRS and CDR2 is YFSETQ. This CDR3 is 14 amino acids long. The full variable domain, with the rest looked up from reference TRBV5-1 and TRBJ2-1, is KAGVTQTPRYLIKTRGQQVTLSCSPISGHRSVSWYQQTPGQGLQFLFEYFSETQRNKGNFPGRFSGRQFSNSRSEMNVSTLELGDSALYLCASGAGGTYNEQFFGPGTRLTVL.

This clonotype was seen a few times. The J gene is TRBJ1-2, the V gene TRBV12-3 or TRBV12-4; 10 nucleotides agree with TRBD1. The V and J ends lost 5 bases and 6 bases, in that order; junction bases with no gene match: 9. The CDR3 is 15 residues long. The CDR3 sequence: CASSILRDRGDGYTF. In DNA, the CDR3 is TGTGCCAGCAGTATACTCCGGGACAGGGGCGATGGCTACACCTTC.

This clonotype was detected a few times. The J gene is TRBJ1-2, the V gene TRBV5-1, with D tentatively TRBD1 (5 bases). Germline loops: CDR1 SGHRS, CDR2 YFSETQ. The ends were cut back, 4 bases at V and 5 bases at J, with 18 bases in the middle. The CDR3 consists of 15 residues. The CDR3 DNA follows: TGCGCCAGCAGCGCAAGTGGGGCCAGTGGGTATGGCTACACCTTC. Translated, it gives CASSASGASGYGYTF.

The chain employs TRBV7-2 and TRBJ2-7, with 7 bases lining up with TRBD2. The end of the DNA is better explained by TRBJ2-5, so the J call may be wrong. The CDR3 has 15 residues. CDR1 is SGHTA, CDR2 FQGNSA, per germline. The DNA for the CDR3 is TGTGCCAGCAGCTTACCTCGGACTAGTGGCGAGACCCAGTACTTC. This sequence encodes CASSLPRTSGETQYF.

The chain recombines TRBV29-1 with TRBJ2-4; D unresolved. V was trimmed by 4 bases and J by 13 bases, leaving 23 bases between them. CDR3 length: 14 amino acids. The germline CDR1 and CDR2 sequences are SQVTM and ANQGSEA. CDR3 sequence (DNA): TGCAGCGTTGGTCGGATAACCGTCTACAATGAGCAGTACTTC. Translated: CSVGRITVYNEQYF.

This clonotype was counted at least ten times. The chain employs TRBV20-1 and TRBJ2-5; the D is unclear. This CDR3 has 11 residues. V lost 5 bases, J lost 0 bases, and 4 bases lay in between. CDR1 DFQATT and CDR2 SNEGSKA come from the germline V gene (reference sequence). The CDR3 reads CSAWDQETQYF. In nucleotides, the CDR3 is TGCAGTGCTTGGGACCAAGAGACCCAGTACTTC.